Below, 3 T cell receptor beta chains from the same sample are listed, as sequenced in a study of CD8 T cells in Susac syndrome. An amount of RNA that ranged from about 0.45 to 1 ug was reverse transcribed with random hexamers. TCRdb independently ran MiXCR on the immunoSEQ multiplex PCR reads; one entry per CDR3 protein. The data show roughly 150,000 distinct CDR3 sequences, with roughly 95% seen just once and 0.084% held by the top ten. The sequenced material came from CD4+ T cells from PBMCs. The receptors shown here come from a human donor with Susac syndrome.

The chain couples TRBV29-1 to TRBJ2-5; D possibly corresponds to TRBD1 (5 bases). CDR1 is SQVTM, CDR2 ANQGSEA, per germline. This CDR3 is 12 amino acids long. Trimming pared 5 bases from V and 2 bases from J, leaving 9 bases between. CDR3 loop: CSVTTVQETQYF. The CDR3 DNA is TGCAGCGTTACGACAGTACAAGAGACCCAGTACTTC.

The chain couples TRBV20-1 to TRBJ2-3; D gene unclear. CDR1 DFQATT and CDR2 SNEGSKA come from the germline V gene (reference sequence). The CDR3 is 14 residues long. V was cut by 6 bases and J by 4 bases, with 17 bases left in between. CDR3 DNA: TGCAGTGCGCAGGAGTCGGGTAGGGCAGATACGCAGTATTTT. Residues: CSAQESGRADTQYF.

This clonotype was observed a few times. This chain links TRBV6-6 with TRBJ2-3, with no clear D. V gave up 0 bases and J gave up 5 bases, with 0 bases separating them. This CDR3 has 11 residues. Germline loops: CDR1 MNHNY, CDR2 SVGAGI (reference sequence). CDR3 coding DNA: TGTGCCAGCAGTTACTCAGATACGCAGTATTTT. Translating it yields CASSYSDTQYF.